This is a list of T cell receptor beta chains from one sample in a study of cytomegalovirus exposure and HLA in healthy donors. Measured with immunoSEQ multiplex PCR; TCRdb has only the in-frame clones, and not every one. Among hundreds of thousands of clones listed, over 60% were seen once. Material: PBMCs. Receptor source: a male donor in good health and CMV-seronegative. Both conserved end residues are part of each CDR3. D genes are given only for firm matches. Where a row states a size, it is once, few, many or the class of an expanded clone; other rows omit it.

TRBV11-3	TRBD1	TRBJ2-1	once	TGTGCCAGCAGCGTAAACAGGGGGCATGGGGAGCAGTTCTTC	CASSVNRGHGEQFF
TRBV27	TRBD1	TRBJ1-2	.	TGTGCCAGCAGCCCCGGGACAGGGGGTGTCTATGGCTACACCTTC	CASSPGTGGVYGYTF
TRBV27	TRBD1	TRBJ1-2	.	TGTGCCAGCAGTCAAGGGGGCGGCTACACCTTC	CASSQGGGYTF
TRBV29-1	TRBD1	TRBJ1-4	.	TGCAGCGTTAGGGGGCGCGGTGAAAAACTGTTTTTT	CSVRGRGEKLFF
TRBV11-1	TRBD1	TRBJ2-2	.	TGTGCCAGCAGCTCCGACAAGACCAGGGGGCAGACCGGGGAGCTGTTTTTT	CASSSDKTRGQTGELFF
TRBV6-5	.	TRBJ1-2	.	TGTGCCAGCAGTTACTCGGGAGGGACATCCGGCTACACCTTC	CASSYSGGTSGYTF
TRBV19	TRBD2	TRBJ2-1	.	TGTGCCAGTACCCCCCGAGGACTAGCGGGCTCCTACAATGAGCAGTTCTTC	CASTPRGLAGSYNEQFF
TRBV11-3	TRBD1	TRBJ1-1	.	TGTGCCAGCAGCTCCGGACAGGGGGCTGAGGACACTGAAGCTTTCTTT	CASSSGQGAEDTEAFF
TRBV2	.	TRBJ2-7	few	TGTGCCAGCATTCAGGAGGGTCACGAGCAGTACTTC	CASIQEGHEQYF
TRBV13	TRBD2	TRBJ2-1	.	TGTGCCAGCAGCTTAGGATTAGCGGGAGGCAATGAGCAGTTCTTC	CASSLGLAGGNEQFF
TRBV5-1	TRBD1	TRBJ2-6	.	TGCGCCAGCAGCCATCCGACAGGGCCCTCTGGGGCCAACGTCCTGACTTTC	CASSHPTGPSGANVLTF
TRBV7-2	.	TRBJ2-3	.	TGTGCCAGCAGCTCCCGCAATGGTGCGGCGCAGTATTTT	CASSSRNGAAQYF
TRBV5-5	.	TRBJ2-5	.	TGTGCCAGCAGCTTGCTTCTACGTTCCGGGGGACTTCAAGAGACCCAGTACTTC	CASSLLLRSGGLQETQYF
TRBV7-9	TRBD2	TRBJ2-1	.	TGTGCCAGCAGCTCAAAGCGGGAGATCTTCTACAATGAGCAGTTCTTC	CASSSKREIFYNEQFF
TRBV25-1	.	TRBJ2-2	once	TGTGCCCTGGGCACGGAGAACACCGGGGAGCTGTTTTTT	CALGTENTGELFF
TRBV4-1	.	TRBJ2-7	.	TGCGCCAGCAGCCAGGAATGGGGGGCCTACGAGCAGTACTTC	CASSQEWGAYEQYF
TRBV7-2	.	TRBJ2-3	.	TGTGCCAGCACTAGTTGGAGCACAGATACGCAGTATTTT	CASTSWSTDTQYF
TRBV6-4	.	TRBJ2-1	.	TGTGCCAGTTCACAGGGTAGGAATGAGCAGTTCTTC	CASSQGRNEQFF
TRBV6-5	.	TRBJ1-1	.	TGTGCCAGCAGGTTAGGGGGGAACACTGAAGCTTTCTTT	CASRLGGNTEAFF
TRBV29-1	TRBD1	TRBJ2-1	.	TGCAGCGTTGAAGATCCTAGAGGGGGCGGCAACAATGAGCAGTTCTTC	CSVEDPRGGGNNEQFF
TRBV2	.	TRBJ1-2	.	TGTGCCAGCACCGACCGCTACAGGGAGGGTGGCTACACCTTC	CASTDRYREGGYTF
TRBV7-3	TRBD1	TRBJ1-1	.	TGTGCCAGCAGCCGACAGGGTGACACTGAAGCTTTCTTT	CASSRQGDTEAFF
TRBV7-9	.	TRBJ2-5	.	TGTGCCAGCACAACAAACAGGCTACGAGATGCGGAGACCCAGTACTTC	CASTTNRLRDAETQYF
TRBV19	TRBD1	TRBJ1-2	.	TGTGCCAGCCACTCGAAGGGGACAGGGGATGGCTATGGCTACACCTTC	CASHSKGTGDGYGYTF
TRBV28	TRBD1	TRBJ2-7	.	TGTGCCAGCAGCCATCCCGCCAATATTGGACAGGGCCTATACGAGCAGTACTTC	CASSHPANIGQGLYEQYF
TRBV7-3	.	TRBJ1-1	.	TGTGCCAGCAGCAGGGGTGAAAACACTGAAGCTTTCTTT	CASSRGENTEAFF
TRBV7-9	TRBD2	TRBJ2-2	once	TGTGCCAGCAGCCATCCCAGACTCCTAGCGGGGGCTTCTCCCGGGGAGCTGTTTTTT	CASSHPRLLAGASPGELFF
TRBV5-1	.	TRBJ2-3	.	TGCGCCAGCAGCCAAACAGGAAGGACGCAGTATTTT	CASSQTGRTQYF
TRBV21-1	.	TRBJ2-1	few	TGTGCCAGCAGGGCAGGAGGTTCGTCCTACAATGAGCAGTTCTTC	CASRAGGSSYNEQFF
TRBV4-3	TRBD1	TRBJ1-2	.	TGCGCCAGCAGCCAAGAGTTCTTTGCGTTGGGACAGGGGGCGCCTGGCTACACCTTC	CASSQEFFALGQGAPGYTF
TRBV28	.	TRBJ1-2	.	TGTGCCAGCAGGCCATCAGGCTATGGCTACACCTTC	CASRPSGYGYTF
TRBV6-4	.	TRBJ2-1	.	TGTGCCAGCAGTCTTAACCCCAGCTCCTACAATGAGCAGTTCTTC	CASSLNPSSYNEQFF
TRBV9	TRBD1	TRBJ1-1	.	TGTGCCAGCAGCTCCCGGGACAGGGGGCGGGTGAACACTGAAGCTTTCTTT	CASSSRDRGRVNTEAFF
TRBV29-1	.	TRBJ2-5	few	TGCAGCGTTTCTCACAGGAGAGGTCGAGAGACCCAGTACTTC	CSVSHRRGRETQYF
TRBV7-9	TRBD2	TRBJ2-7	.	TGTGCCAGCAGCTCTAGCGGGAGTAACTACGAGCAGTACTTC	CASSSSGSNYEQYF
TRBV9	.	TRBJ2-7	.	TGTGCCAGCAGCGTAGATCAGGGGTGGTACGAGCAGTACTTC	CASSVDQGWYEQYF
TRBV7-9	.	TRBJ2-7	few	TGTGCCAGCAGCTTATCCGACGAGCAGTACTTC	CASSLSDEQYF
TRBV7-9	.	TRBJ2-3	.	TGTGCCAGCAGCTCGCTAAGAGGGACCCCAGGGGCCACAGATACGCAGTATTTT	CASSSLRGTPGATDTQYF
TRBV6-5	.	TRBJ1-1	.	TGTGCCAGCAGTTACTCTTTATGGGGAGGGCACACTGAAGCTTTCTTT	CASSYSLWGGHTEAFF
TRBV28	.	TRBJ1-2	.	TGTGCCAGCAGTTTACGGTTCTATGGCTACACCTTC	CASSLRFYGYTF
TRBV7-3	TRBD1	TRBJ1-1	.	TGTGCCAGCAGCCCCATGCAGGGGGTGAACACTGAAGCTTTCTTT	CASSPMQGVNTEAFF
TRBV4-3	TRBD2	TRBJ2-2	.	TGCGCCAGCAGCCAAGGCGGACTAGCGGGGGGGATTGGCGGGGAGCTGTTTTTT	CASSQGGLAGGIGGELFF
TRBV7-9	.	TRBJ2-7	few	TGTGCCAGCAGCTTCAGCGCAACCCGCCGGGGCGAGCAGTACTTC	CASSFSATRRGEQYF
TRBV9	TRBD2	TRBJ2-1	.	TGTGCCAGCAGCGCCGGACTAGCGGGGTACAATGAGCAGTTCTTC	CASSAGLAGYNEQFF
TRBV5-1	TRBD1	TRBJ2-3	.	TGCGCCAGCAGCATATCGGGACAGGGTTGGGATACGCAGTATTTT	CASSISGQGWDTQYF